The rows below give T cell receptor beta chains drawn from one sample of a study of blood T cell repertoires in COVID-19. Generated by immunoSEQ multiplex PCR, the TCRdb table keeps only in-frame clones and is missing some. This repertoire shows almost 300,000 clones, roughly 89% found once; its top ten account for 11%. The sequencing input was peripheral blood. Receptor source: a woman aged 30 to 39 with COVID-19, enrolled during active disease. Both conserved end residues are part of each CDR3. Each record gives: J gene, D gene, clone size, V gene, CDR3 protein, CDR3 DNA. The D gene is left open where the match is weak. Clone sizes are given selectively: once, few, many, or a class where the clone is expanded.

TRBJ2-7 | TRBD2 | few | TRBV5-1 | CASSSGLAYEQYF | TGCGCCAGCAGCTCGGGACTAGCTTACGAGCAGTACTTC
TRBJ2-3 | TRBD2 | - | TRBV19 | CASSIAGLAGLVDTQYF | TGTGCCAGTAGTATAGCCGGACTAGCGGGGTTGGTTGATACGCAGTATTTT
TRBJ2-7 | - | - | TRBV10-3 | CAISEREEHEQYF | TGTGCCATCAGTGAGAGGGAGGAACACGAGCAGTACTTC
TRBJ1-3 | - | few | TRBV12-3/TRBV12-4 | CASSLFGQVQF | TGTGCCAGCAGTTTATTTGGGCAGGTCCAGTTT
TRBJ1-3 | - | - | TRBV15 | CATSGGNRNTIYF | TGTGCCACCAGCGGAGGTAACAGGAACACCATATATTTT
TRBJ1-1 | - | - | TRBV2 | CASSSTPEAFF | TGTGCCAGCAGTTCAACTCCTGAAGCTTTCTTT
TRBJ1-1 | TRBD1 | - | TRBV27 | CASSIGGLNTEAFF | TGTGCCAGCAGTATAGGGGGCCTGAACACTGAAGCTTTCTTT
TRBJ1-1 | TRBD1 | - | TRBV2 | CASSRTGSREEAFF | TGTGCCAGCAGTAGGACAGGGTCACGAGAGGAGGCTTTCTTT
TRBJ2-3 | - | - | TRBV10-1 | CASSEGPGLSTDTQYF | TGCGCCAGCAGTGAGGGGCCGGGGTTAAGCACAGATACGCAGTATTTT
TRBJ2-3 | TRBD1 | - | TRBV24-1 | CATSDRQGYTDTQYF | TGTGCCACCAGTGATAGACAGGGATACACAGATACGCAGTATTTT
TRBJ2-7 | - | - | TRBV1 | CTSSQGPGQENEQYF | TGCACCAGCAGCCAAGGACCAGGGCAGGAGAACGAGCAGTACTTC
TRBJ2-1 | TRBD2 | - | TRBV30 | CAWTQRGGYNEQFF | TGTGCCTGGACCCAGCGGGGGGGATACAATGAGCAGTTCTTC
TRBJ2-1 | - | - | TRBV3-1/TRBV3-2 | CASSQGAAGFWDNEQFF | TGTGCCAGCAGCCAAGGGGCTGCGGGGTTTTGGGACAATGAGCAGTTCTTC